This record concerns one T cell receptor (beta chain) sequence. The record originates from a study of blood T cell repertoires in COVID-19. The overall study: Collection of acute and convalescent COVID-19 samples took place in the United States, Italy and Spain. Sample material is recorded as cDNA or gDNA derived from T cells, B-cell-depleted T cells, or PBMCs.

Unmatched junction bases numbered 5, after V lost 6 bases and J lost 4 bases. The CDR3 covers 13 residues. Germline V CDR1 and CDR2: ENHRY, SYGVKD. Authors' processing steps: How many nucleated cells were present was estimated from reference gene primer amplification. Measured with immunoSEQ multiplex PCR; TCRdb has only the in-frame clones, and not every one. Clone size and V and J calls were adopted from that table, with D and trimming inferred from the DNA. This table has about 73,000 clones, 70% to 85% appearing once. Specimen: peripheral blood. This sequence joins TRBV10-3 and TRBJ1-2; 7 bases line up with TRBD1. The source is a woman between 55 and 75 years old with acute or convalescent COVID-19. This CDR3 is CAIRGDRAYGYTF. The DNA for the CDR3 is TGTGCCATCAGGGGGGACAGAGCCTATGGCTACACCTTC.